Listed here is a single T cell receptor (beta chain). TCRdb reprocessed the 5' RACE reads with MiXCR, giving one entry per CDR3 protein. The table lists approximately 300,000 distinct CDR3 sequences, roughly 9.8% of them singletons. The data stem from a study of identical twins. The V end was cut by 3 bases, the J end by 1 base, with 4 bases between. CDR1 DFQATT and CDR2 SNEGSKA come from the germline V gene (reference sequence). The CDR3 totals 12 residues. The same specimen was also included in a second study, on yellow fever vaccine responses in identical twins. That publication notes: Twins' vaccine T cell responses reportedly seemed partly convergent and partly personalized.

The receptor's source is a woman aged 18-29 years in good health. V usage is TRBV20-1 and J usage is TRBJ1-5; D gene unclear. Sequencing input: CD8+ T cells sorted from blood. The CDR3 protein is CSARASNQPQHF. CDR3 DNA: TGCAGTGCTAGGGCAAGCAATCAGCCCCAGCATTTT.